This passage covers 22 T cell receptor beta chains from one sample sequenced in a study of T cells in Graves' hyperthyroidism and ophthalmopathy. TCR beta CDR3 regions were amplified from RNA transcripts. During a first-round RT-PCR of the TCR CDR3, the HTBI primer set was used. TCRdb independently ran MiXCR on the multiplex PCR reads; one entry per CDR3 protein. The table shows 500,000 to 800,000 distinct CDR3 sequences, with more than 14% occurring only once. Input material: blood. These receptors were taken from a woman between 45 and 60 years old with Graves' ophthalmopathy.

This clonotype was detected ten times or more. The chain joins TRBV24-1 to TRBJ2-7; 7 bases line up with TRBD1. Germline trimming cut 4 bases from V and 3 bases from J; bases unmatched to any gene: 5. This CDR3 contains 14 residues. Germline-derived CDR1 and CDR2 are KGHDR and SFDVKD. CDR3 DNA sequence: TGTGCCACCAGTGACGCCGGGACAGTCTACGAGCAGTACTTC. Amino acid sequence: CATSDAGTVYEQYF.

This clonotype was detected only a few times. The rearrangement uses TRBV5-6 and TRBJ2-7; 12 nucleotides agree with TRBD2. Germline V gene lookup returns CDR1 SGHDT and CDR2 YYEEEE. The CDR3 spans 17 residues. V trimming: 4 bases; J trimming: 4 bases; junction bases outside the gene matches: 12. The CDR3 sequence: CASSPAWTSGMGYEQYF. CDR3 coding DNA: TGTGCCAGCAGCCCAGCTTGGACTAGCGGGATGGGATACGAGCAGTACTTC. The full variable domain, rest sourced from reference TRBV5-6 and TRBJ2-7, is DAGVTQSPTHLIKTRGQQVTLRCSPKSGHDTVSWYQQALGQGPQFIFQYYEEEERQRGNFPDRFSGHQFPNYSSELNVNALLLGDSALYLCASSPAWTSGMGYEQYFGPGTRLTVT.

This clonotype came up many times. The chain employs TRBV24-1 and TRBJ2-1; tentatively, D is TRBD2 (6 bases). V shed 4 bases and J shed 0 bases, with 12 bases lying between them. CDR1 and CDR2 from the germline V gene are KGHDR and SFDVKD. This CDR3 contains 16 residues. In DNA, the CDR3 is TGTGCCACCAGTGACCGGACTACGAGCTCCTACAATGAGCAGTTCTTC. This encodes CATSDRTTSSYNEQFF.

In this sample, this clonotype turned up many times. The V gene is TRBV3-2, the J gene TRBJ2-1. TRBV3-2 represents a pseudogene. This CDR3 has 10 amino acids. CDR3 amino acids: CASNNNEQFF. The CDR3 nucleotides read TGTGCCAGCAACAACAATGAGCAGTTCTTC.

The table lists this clonotype with many counts. The chain links TRBV30 to TRBJ1-3; TRBD1 aligns across 9 bases. V was clipped by 3 bases and J by 4 bases; unmatched bases: 4. Germline lookup yields CDR1 GTSNPN and CDR2 SVGIG (reference sequence). This CDR3 comprises 14 residues. The CDR3: CAWSLQGAGNTIYF. CDR3 bases: TGTGCCTGGAGCTTACAGGGGGCAGGAAACACCATATATTTT.

This clonotype was observed many times. This chain connects TRBV12-3 or TRBV12-4 to TRBJ2-1, with D perhaps TRBD1 (6 bases). The CDR3 runs 18 residues. V gave up 5 bases and J gave up 0 bases, with 20 bases separating them. The CDR3 loop is CASSTSRPTGSSYNEQFF. The CDR3 nucleotides are TGTGCCAGCAGTACTTCCCGGCCAACAGGGAGCTCCTACAATGAGCAGTTCTTC.

This clonotype has at least ten counts. The V and J genes are TRBV20-1 and TRBJ2-3; 9 bases are a match to TRBD2. The CDR3 length is 14 residues. J lost 5 bases, V lost 6 bases, and 9 bases had no gene match. CDR1 and CDR2 (germline): DFQATT, SNEGSKA (reference sequence). The CDR3 region is CSAHPGLALDTQYF. As DNA, the CDR3 is TGCAGTGCGCATCCGGGACTAGCTCTAGATACGCAGTATTTT.

This clonotype came up many times. The V and J genes are TRBV20-1 and TRBJ2-3; D might be TRBD2 (6 bases). Germline loops: CDR1 DFQATT, CDR2 SNEGSKA (reference sequence). V lost 3 bases and J lost 2, with 15 bases in between. This CDR3 is 15 amino acids long. The DNA for the CDR3 is TGCAGTGCTAGTGAGGGTAGCGGTTTCACAGATACGCAGTATTTT. Protein: CSASEGSGFTDTQYF.

This clonotype appeared many times. The V call is TRBV27, the J call TRBJ2-7; 7 positions agree with TRBD2. Trimming cost V 4 bases and J 4 bases; bases outside gene matches: 7. The CDR3 runs 14 residues. Germline values: CDR1 MNHEY, CDR2 SMNVEV (reference sequence). The CDR3 sequence: CASSSGREAYEQYF. CDR3 coding DNA: TGTGCCAGCAGTTCCGGCCGGGAGGCATACGAGCAGTACTTC.

The rearrangement links TRBV10-3 to TRBJ1-6; D ambiguous. Germline V gene sequence: CDR1 ENHRY, CDR2 SYGVKD. The V end lost 0 bases, the J end lost 7 bases, and 1 base lay between the germline ends. This CDR3 has 12 amino acids. The CDR3 DNA follows: TGTGCCATCAGTGAGTCGAATTCACCCCTCCACTTT. Translated: CAISESNSPLHF.

The V gene is TRBV4-1, the J gene TRBJ2-7, with D possibly TRBD2 on 6 matching bases. CDR3 size: 14 residues. Germline V gene data show CDR1 as MGHRA and CDR2 as YSYEKL. The germline V and J ends were trimmed by 0 bases and 2 bases, with 8 bases remaining between them. The CDR3 bases are TGCGCCAGCAGCCAAGAGCGGGGAACCTACGAGCAGTACTTC. It yields the protein CASSQERGTYEQYF.

This clonotype was counted only a few times. This chain joins TRBV5-4 and TRBJ2-7, with 7 nucleotides matching TRBD2. The CDR3 extends over 16 amino acids. From germline, CDR1 is SGHNT and CDR2 YYREEE (reference sequence). J lost 0 bases, V lost 4 bases, and 10 bases had no gene match. This CDR3 is CASSQDSGGSSYEQYF. The CDR3 nucleotides read TGTGCCAGCAGCCAAGATAGTGGCGGGAGCTCCTACGAGCAGTACTTC.

This clonotype occurred a few times. This may arise from a read error, as a much more abundant clone is one base away. Without the conserved terminal phenylalanine or tryptophan, this CDR3 likely stems from a read error. CDR3 residues: CASSDSVSTDTQYL. The CDR3 region has the DNA TGTGCCAGCAGTGATAGCGTTAGCACAGATACGCAGTATCTT. The chain is built from TRBV28 and TRBJ2-3; weak D call: TRBD2 (5 bases). Germline CDR1 reads MDHEN; CDR2 reads SYDVKM. Trimming cost V 5 bases and J 0 bases, with 9 bases left between them. This CDR3 contains 14 residues.

This rearrangement joins TRBV29-1 to TRBJ2-7; maybe TRBD1 (5 bases). The CDR3 extends over 14 amino acids. Trimming removed 6 bases from V and 3 bases from J, with 18 bases in between. Germline V gene data show CDR1 as SQVTM and CDR2 as ANQGSEA. CDR3 loop: CSVLVQGPNYEQYF. The CDR3 DNA follows: TGCAGCGTCTTAGTTCAGGGTCCCAACTACGAGCAGTACTTC.

This clonotype appeared many times. The CDR3: CATSRDFGAAETQYF. CDR3 DNA sequence: TGTGCCACCAGCAGAGATTTTGGGGCAGCAGAGACCCAGTACTTC. This chain links TRBV15 with TRBJ2-5, with D possibly TRBD1 on 5 matching bases. The V gene lost 0 bases and the J gene lost 4 bases, with 12 bases spanning the gap. CDR3 length: 15 amino acids. Germline CDR1 reads LNHNV; CDR2 reads YYDKDF (reference sequence).

This clonotype was recorded a few times. The chain employs TRBV7-2 and TRBJ1-1; TRBD1 agrees at 9 bases. The junction had 14 bases not matched to a gene; V was cut back by 5 bases and J by 4 bases. CDR3 size: 17 residues. Germline values: CDR1 SGHTA, CDR2 FQGNSA. The DNA for the CDR3 is TGTGCCAGCAGCAACGGGGACAGGGTTATGGTGGGCACTGAAGCTTTCTTT. As protein: CASSNGDRVMVGTEAFF.

This clonotype was recorded at least ten times. V gene TRBV5-1 combines with J gene TRBJ2-7; possibly TRBD2 for D (6 bases). The CDR3 contains 14 residues. V dropped 4 bases and J dropped 4 bases, with 15 bases sitting between them. CDR1 and CDR2 (germline): SGHRS, YFSETQ. The CDR3 loop reads CASSLEGPVYEQYF. The CDR3 DNA reads TGCGCCAGCAGCCTGGAGGGGCCAGTATACGAGCAGTACTTC.

The table lists this clonotype with many counts. The chain employs TRBV28 and TRBJ2-7; 9 positions agree with TRBD2. CDR1 is MDHEN and CDR2 is SYDVKM in the germline V gene. The CDR3 is 16 residues long. The ends lost 6 bases at V and 1 base at J; junction bases unmatched: 10. Written as DNA, the CDR3 is TGTGCCAGCAGGACCTATCTACTAGCGGGTTCCTACGAGCAGTACTTC. Translating gives CASRTYLLAGSYEQYF.

This clonotype was seen ten or more times. The chain uses TRBV20-1 and TRBJ2-3, with D perhaps matching TRBD2 (5 bases). The germline V and J ends were trimmed by 1 base and 5 bases, with 10 bases remaining between them. The germline CDR1 and CDR2 sequences are DFQATT and SNEGSKA (reference sequence). The CDR3 consists of 13 residues. The CDR3 DNA reads TGCAGTGCTAGAGGGGTCGGGGTAGATACGCAGTATTTT. As protein: CSARGVGVDTQYF.

Many counts were recorded for this clonotype. J is TRBJ2-7 and V is TRBV6-2 or TRBV6-3; unclear D gene. Between the trimmed V and J ends, which lost 2 bases and 5 bases, there was a span of 13 bases. CDR3 size: 14 residues. CDR1 and CDR2 from the germline V gene are MNHEY and SVGEGT. CDR3 sequence reads: CASSYLGKGNEQYF. The CDR3 region has the DNA TGTGCCAGCAGTTACCTGGGAAAGGGTAACGAGCAGTACTTC.

At least ten counts were recorded for this clonotype. This sequence joins TRBV27 and TRBJ1-5; D is perhaps TRBD1 (5 bases). V lost 3 bases, J lost 10 bases, and 13 bases lay in between. Germline lookup yields CDR1 MNHEY and CDR2 SMNVEV (reference sequence). There are 13 residues in the CDR3. The CDR3, as DNA: TGTGCCAGCAGTTTCGGGGGGTCTGGCCCCCAGCATTTT. Translated: CASSFGGSGPQHF.

This clonotype was counted between two and nine times. This chain uses TRBV24-1 with TRBJ2-3; D unclear. Germline CDR1 is KGHDR and CDR2 is SFDVKD. V lost 9 bases, J lost 0 bases, and 12 bases lay in between. This CDR3 region has 14 residues. The CDR3 DNA sequence: TGTGCCACCCGGCCCTCGTTGAGCACAGATACGCAGTATTTT. Protein product: CATRPSLSTDTQYF.